This section outlines one T cell receptor beta chain sequence together with its context. Which antigen it targets is not known. Nothing much larger sits one base from this clone, and base qualities are not available. Library prep was done by the immunoSEQ multiplex PCR assay. Following the manufacturer's protocol, the hsTCRB Kit was used to amplify rearranged TCR beta chain sequences. Sequencing of TCRB libraries was carried out on an Illumina MiSeq. In the original analysis: The kit vendor's proprietary platform handled demultiplexing, trimming and gene mapping. The table comes from immuneACCESS by way of TCRdb, which keeps in-frame sequences with V and J called. Part of the clones is missing from these tables; in studies checked, under half for an unresolved V gene and the rest for unknown reasons. V and J calls and clone size are those listed in that table; D and trimming were worked out from the DNA. The sample data list around 60,000 clones, and around 89% of these were observed just once. Around 1.9% of the sample is taken by the ten largest.

This sample stems from a study of a mutant IDH1 vaccine in newly diagnosed glioma (dated by TCRdb to the early 2020s). In terms of the full investigation: Patients were given eight vaccinations, in weeks 1, 3, 5, 7, 11, 15, 19 and 23, which matched visits V03 through V10. Longitudinal TCRB deep sequencing was done for 25 to 30 treated patients, wherever samples were available for exploratory analyses. Before enrollment, most patients had been given radiochemotherapy with temozolomide as standard therapy, while the rest had received either radiotherapy alone or temozolomide alone. Of the approximately 35 treated patients, around 60% were male and approximately 40% were female, and the mean age was approximately 39 years. Six visits were used for peripheral blood collection: V03 (baseline), V05, V07, V10, V12 and V13. Vaccination began 4-6 weeks after radiotherapy alone, or alongside temozolomide cycles in the chemotherapy-containing groups. Summary of the overall study and its limitations: Selection of PBMC samples for TCRB deep sequencing was based on availability. The authors noted that analyses of patient blood samples could not be reproduced because of sample limitations. Changes in the top peripheral T cell clonotypes picked up by TCRB sequencing did not appear to be linked to pseudoprogression. Across multiple MHC alleles, vaccine-induced immune responses were seen in around 93% of patients.

The sample's time point label is to be understood as: week 11, during vaccination. A 20-mer mutant IDH1 peptide at 300 micrograms in Montanide made up each vaccine dose, which was injected subcutaneously together with topical imiquimod. The donors had newly diagnosed IDH1-mutant astrocytomas of WHO grade 3 or 4 that showed loss of nuclear ATRX. The samples were drawn from NOA16, a multicentre, single-arm, open-label phase I trial in Germany that tested a mutant IDH1 peptide vaccine in humans for the first time. Genomic DNA for TCRB sequencing was extracted from EDTA blood using the DNeasy Blood and Tissue Kit. Counted from cysteine to phenylalanine, this CDR3 has 17 amino acids. Only the CDR3 DNA stays, 51 bases, in frame from base 1. Via the germline V gene (reference sequence), CDR1 is SEHNR and CDR2 FQNEAQ. Here V drops 5 bases and J drops 3 bases, and the junction holds 10 bases not matched to any gene.

The receptor comes from a middle-aged man with glioma. Rearrangement joined TRBV7-9 to TRBJ2-1, with 10 middle bases fitting TRBD2. The sequenced sample was PBMCs, obtained from a glioma patient whose treatment included an IDH1 peptide vaccine. The nucleotide sequence is TGTGCCAGCAGCCACTGGGCTAGCGGGAGAGTCTACAATGAGCAGTTCTTC. Protein translation: CASSHWASGRVYNEQFF.